Presented here are 29 T cell receptor beta chains from one specimen sequenced in a study of blood T cell repertoires in COVID-19 (dated by TCRdb to 2018 to 2020). The receptor library was made with the immunoSEQ multiplex PCR assay. Sourced from immuneACCESS, this table was stored by TCRdb with only in-frame sequences that have V and J called. A share of the clones is absent; for the studies checked, an unresolved V gene accounts for under half, and the remainder has no known explanation. This sample lists around 200,000 clones; 80% to 85% were detected once. The ten largest clones take up around 5% of the sample. Input material: peripheral blood. These receptors originate from a human donor in a cohort sampled during active COVID-19.

The chain is built from TRBV9 and TRBJ2-5, with TRBD2 matching 9 bases. The CDR3 is made up of 14 amino acids. The V segment lost 6 bases and the J segment 4 bases; nucleotides outside the gene matches: 7. Germline V gene lookup returns CDR1 SGDLS and CDR2 YYNGEE. CDR3 sequence (DNA): TGTGCCAGCACCTCTAGCGGGATAGGAGAGACCCAGTACTTC. Protein: CASTSSGIGETQYF.

The chain links TRBV19 to TRBJ2-7, with 10 bases that match TRBD1. This CDR3 has 14 residues. V was pared by 5 bases and J by 3 bases, with 4 bases of the junction left unmatched. CDR1 is LNHDA, CDR2 SQIVND, per germline (reference sequence). In nucleotides, the CDR3 is TGTGCCAGTAGTTCCGGGACAGGGGACTACGAGCAGTACTTC. As protein: CASSSGTGDYEQYF.

The chain uses TRBV6-5 and TRBJ2-1, with 10 positions matching TRBD2. After removal of 5 bases from V and 3 bases from J, the junction contained 1 base not matched to a gene. Germline V gene sequence: CDR1 MNHEY, CDR2 SVGAGI. This CDR3 is 14 amino acids long. Here the CDR3 reads CASSSGRDYNEQFF. Written as DNA, the CDR3 is TGTGCCAGCAGTAGCGGGAGGGACTACAATGAGCAGTTCTTC.

The chain couples TRBV6-5 to TRBJ1-4, with D uncertain. V lost 8 bases and J lost 6, with 13 bases in between. Germline assignment: CDR1 MNHEY and CDR2 SVGAGI. The CDR3 totals 13 residues. As DNA, the CDR3 is TGTGCCAGCTCTAGAGGCCCGGATGAAAAACTGTTTTTT. Translating it yields CASSRGPDEKLFF.

The rearrangement uses TRBV7-2 and TRBJ2-3, with 7 positions matching TRBD2. With 5 bases clipped from V and 2 bases from J, the junction kept 13 bases outside the gene matches. CDR3 size: 17 residues. Germline V lookup: CDR1 SGHTA, CDR2 FQGNSA. CDR3 in DNA: TGTGCCAGCAGCCTCCAGACTCTAGCGGTCCCCACAGATACGCAGTATTTT. As protein: CASSLQTLAVPTDTQYF.

The chain has TRBV28 and TRBJ1-2; D might be TRBD1 (6 bases). This CDR3 is 13 amino acids long. The germline CDR1 and CDR2 sequences are MDHEN and SYDVKM. V was pared by 3 bases and J by 7 bases, with 12 bases between. Here the CDR3 DNA reads TGTGCCAGCAGTTTCCCAGGGGCACGTGGCTACACCTTC. Its translation is CASSFPGARGYTF.

V is TRBV28 and J is TRBJ1-2; perhaps TRBD1 as D (5 bases). Per the germline V gene, CDR1 is MDHEN and CDR2 is SYDVKM. The V and J ends lost 6 bases and 0 bases respectively, with 14 bases between them. The length of the CDR3 is 15 residues. CDR3 DNA sequence: TGTGCCAGCAGGGGGCAGGGAAGCTCTAACTATGGCTACACCTTC. Residues: CASRGQGSSNYGYTF.

V gene TRBV20-1 combines with J gene TRBJ1-1, with 10 bases matching TRBD1. Germline values: CDR1 DFQATT, CDR2 SNEGSKA (reference sequence). The CDR3 runs 11 residues. CDR3 coding DNA: TGCAGGCAGGACAGGGGGACTGAAGCTTTCTTT. This sequence encodes CRQDRGTEAFF.

V is TRBV6-4 and J is TRBJ1-1; D may be TRBD1 (5 bases). The CDR3 sequence is 18 residues long. The V gene lost 3 bases and the J gene lost 0 bases, with 20 bases spanning the gap. The germline V gene has CDR1 MRHNA and CDR2 SNTAGT. The CDR3 sequence is CASSDPTEIPTMNTEAFF. CDR3 bases: TGTGCCAGCAGTGATCCGACAGAGATACCTACTATGAACACTGAAGCTTTCTTT.

The chain carries TRBV7-9 and TRBJ1-1; a possible D gene is TRBD1 (5 bases). Germline CDR1 is SEHNR and CDR2 is FQNEAQ (reference sequence). V shed 0 bases and J shed 6 bases, with 20 bases lying between them. CDR3 length equals 17 residues. The CDR3 region is CASSLALGSGGEPEAFF. CDR3 DNA sequence: TGTGCCAGCAGCTTAGCCCTAGGATCCGGGGGAGAGCCTGAAGCTTTCTTT.

The chain has TRBV4-1 and TRBJ2-1, with 7 positions matching TRBD1. With V trimmed by 2 bases and J by 7 bases, 2 bases remained unmatched. Germline CDR1 is MGHRA and CDR2 is YSYEKL. The CDR3 loop spans 13 amino acids. CDR3 sequence: CASSQRGRNEQFF. CDR3 sequence (DNA): TGCGCCAGCAGCCAAAGGGGGCGGAATGAGCAGTTCTTC.

V and J are TRBV12-2 and TRBJ2-7; TRBD1 is the table's D call, not checked against the DNA. TRBV12-2 is a pseudogene locus. The CDR3 length is 13 residues. The CDR3 nucleotides are TGTGCAAGTCGCCTAACAGGGGCCTACGAGCAGTACTTC. It codes for CASRLTGAYEQYF.

The chain employs TRBV5-1 and TRBJ2-3, with TRBD2 matching 12 bases. The CDR3 extends over 18 amino acids. V shed 1 base and J 3 bases; nucleotides not matched to a gene: 9. Germline loops: CDR1 SGHRS, CDR2 YFSETQ. The CDR3 spells CASSLLSSGRGGTDTQYF. The CDR3 DNA follows: TGCGCCAGCAGCTTGTTGTCTAGCGGGAGGGGTGGAACAGATACGCAGTATTTT.

The rearrangement uses TRBV7-9 and TRBJ2-7; D possibly corresponds to TRBD2 (6 bases). Trimming cost V 4 bases and J 6 bases, with 10 bases left between them. The CDR3 has 12 amino acids. Germline loops: CDR1 SEHNR, CDR2 FQNEAQ (reference sequence). The CDR3 is CASSWDFREQYF. CDR3 in DNA: TGTGCCAGCAGCTGGGACTTTCGCGAGCAGTACTTC.

J is TRBJ1-6 and V is TRBV2; 7 positions agree with TRBD1. Germline CDR1 is SNHLY and CDR2 is FYNNEI. This CDR3 comprises 15 residues. V gave up 6 bases and J gave up 7 bases; unmatched junction bases: 9. The CDR3: CASRETGSKNSPLHF. The CDR3 DNA follows: TGTGCCAGCAGGGAGACAGGGTCGAAAAATTCACCCCTCCACTTT. Looking up the rest from reference TRBV2 and TRBJ1-6 gives the full variable domain: EPEVTQTPSHQVTQMGQEVILRCVPISNHLYFYWYRQILGQKVEFLVSFYNNEISEKSEIFDDQFSVERPDGSNFTLKIRSTKLEDSAMYFCASRETGSKNSPLHFGNGTRLTVT.

This chain uses TRBV7-9 with TRBJ2-7; 9 positions agree with TRBD2. CDR1 is SEHNR and CDR2 is FQNEAQ in the germline V gene (reference sequence). This CDR3 region has 15 residues. The V and J ends lost 2 bases and 3 bases, in that order; junction bases with no gene match: 5. CDR3 DNA: TGTGCCAGCAGCTTAACAGCTAGCGGGAACTACGAGCAGTACTTC. Translated: CASSLTASGNYEQYF.

The rearrangement links TRBV30 to TRBJ2-7; D may be TRBD2 (5 bases). The CDR3 consists of 13 residues. Per the germline V gene, CDR1 is GTSNPN and CDR2 is SVGIG (reference sequence). V shed 2 bases and J shed 2 bases, with 10 bases lying between them. CDR3 nucleotide sequence: TGTGCCTGGAGTTCCGGACTGACCTACGAGCAGTACTTC. Translation: CAWSSGLTYEQYF.

CDR3 nucleotides: TGTGCCAGCAGCTTACTTCCCGCGGAAGCGGGAGGAGATACGCAGTATTTT. Encoded protein: CASSLLPAEAGGDTQYF. The chain joins TRBV7-3 to TRBJ2-3, with 9 nucleotides matching TRBD2. The CDR3 covers 17 residues. CDR1 and CDR2 (germline): SGHTA, FQGTGA. The ends lost 2 bases at V and 5 bases at J; junction bases unmatched: 11.

The chain is built from TRBV7-2 and TRBJ2-5, with TRBD1 matching over 8 bases. This CDR3 has 14 amino acids. Germline V gene data show CDR1 as SGHTA and CDR2 as FQGNSA. Germline trimming cut 5 bases from V and 4 bases from J; bases unmatched to any gene: 6. In nucleotides, the CDR3 is TGTGCCAGCAGCCCCACAGGGGGTCGAGAGACCCAGTACTTC. Its translation: CASSPTGGRETQYF.

The chain combines TRBV10-3 with TRBJ2-7; 10 nucleotides match TRBD1. CDR3 length: 14 residues. V lost 7 bases and J lost 5; bases outside the gene matches: 8. Germline CDR1 and CDR2: ENHRY and SYGVKD. CDR3 bases: TGTGCCATCAAGATGGGACAGGGGATGGACGAGCAGTACTTC. Its translation is CAIKMGQGMDEQYF.

This chain joins TRBV7-9 and TRBJ2-4; 11 positions match TRBD1. Germline V lookup: CDR1 SEHNR, CDR2 FQNEAQ (reference sequence). The CDR3 contains 16 residues. J lost 2 bases, V lost 3 bases, and 3 bases had no gene match. The CDR3 nucleotides are TGTGCCAGCAGCTTGGGGACAGGGGGAACCAAAAACATTCAGTACTTC. Encoded protein: CASSLGTGGTKNIQYF.

The rearrangement uses TRBV13 and TRBJ1-6, with 7 bases fitting TRBD1. The V gene's germline CDR1 is PRHDT and CDR2 FYEKMQ (reference sequence). V lost 4 bases and J lost 10; bases outside the gene matches: 4. The CDR3 is 13 residues long. CDR3 protein: CASSSRGMSPLHF. The CDR3 nucleotides read TGTGCCAGCAGCTCCAGGGGGATGTCACCCCTCCACTTT.

By share, this clone ranks as medium-sized. The chain uses TRBV27 and TRBJ2-7; D is perhaps TRBD2 (5 bases). In germline, CDR1 is MNHEY, CDR2 SMNVEV (reference sequence). Trimming stripped 7 bases from V and 5 bases from J, with 18 bases between. The CDR3 has 14 amino acids. The CDR3 protein is CASTERGPLDEQYF. CDR3 in DNA: TGTGCCAGCACAGAGCGAGGGCCTCTGGACGAGCAGTACTTC.

The chain is built from TRBV7-9 and TRBJ2-7; TRBD1 matches at 7 bases. The length of the CDR3 is 16 residues. Germline CDR1 and CDR2: SEHNR and FQNEAQ (reference sequence). After removal of 5 bases from V and 6 bases from J, the junction contained 16 bases not matched to a gene. The CDR3 sequence: CASSLKTGRLRFEQYF. The DNA of the CDR3 is TGTGCCAGCAGCCTGAAGACAGGGAGATTACGTTTCGAGCAGTACTTC.

The chain has TRBV9 and TRBJ1-2; a possible D gene is TRBD1 (6 bases). The CDR3 covers 13 residues. Germline-derived CDR1 and CDR2 are SGDLS and YYNGEE. Trimming removed 4 bases from V and 8 bases from J, with 15 bases in between. The CDR3: CASSSTGGRGYTF. The CDR3 bases are TGTGCCAGCAGCTCCACGGGGGGGCGCGGCTACACCTTC.

Notes on this clone: Other nucleotide sequences in the sample specify the same CDR3. This chain's CDR3 is CASSVGLAEYNEQFF. The DNA for the CDR3 is TGTGCCAGCAGCGTAGGGCTAGCGGAGTACAATGAGCAGTTCTTC. The V and J genes are TRBV9 and TRBJ2-1; 7 positions match TRBD2. CDR1 and CDR2 from the germline V gene are SGDLS and YYNGEE. V gave up 0 bases and J gave up 4 bases; unmatched junction bases: 4. The CDR3 spans 15 residues. Full variable domain (remainder filled in from reference TRBV9 and TRBJ2-1): DSGVTQTPKHLITATGQRVTLRCSPRSGDLSVYWYQQSLDQGLQFLIQYYNGEERAKGNILERFSAQQFPDLHSELNLSSLELGDSALYFCASSVGLAEYNEQFFGPGTRLTVL.

V and J are TRBV19 and TRBJ1-5, with D uncertain. The length of the CDR3 is 13 residues. Germline assignment: CDR1 LNHDA and CDR2 SQIVND (reference sequence). Deletions cut 3 bases from V and 8 bases from J, with 11 bases between. The CDR3 bases are TGTGCCAGTAGTATGGAGGGTCGTAAGCCCCAGCATTTT. Residues: CASSMEGRKPQHF.

V gene TRBV23-1 combines with J gene TRBJ1-4, with 10 positions matching TRBD1. TRBV23-1 qualifies as an ORF whose function is uncertain. The J segment lost 8 bases and the V segment lost 4 bases, leaving 7 bases of the junction unmatched. This CDR3 has 15 amino acids. CDR3 nucleotide sequence: TGCGCCAGCAGTCTACCCGACAGGGGGCGGGAAAAACTGTTTTTT. Translated: CASSLPDRGREKLFF.

This clone showed up just a few times. The V gene is TRBV30, the J gene TRBJ1-2; possible D gene TRBD1, 6 bases. This CDR3 has 16 residues. The germline V gene has CDR1 GTSNPN and CDR2 SVGIG (reference sequence). Deletions cut 0 bases from V and 9 bases from J, with 23 bases between. In nucleotides, the CDR3 is TGTGCCTGGAGTGTACAAAGGACAGCGAGTATGAGGCGCTACACCTTC. It specifies CAWSVQRTASMRRYTF. Filled out from reference TRBV30 and TRBJ1-2, the complete variable domain reads SQTIHQWPATLVQPVGSPLSLECTVEGTSNPNLYWYRQAAGRGLQLLFYSVGIGQISSEVPQNLSASRPQDRQFILSSKKLLLSDSGFYLCAWSVQRTASMRRYTFGSGTRLTVV.